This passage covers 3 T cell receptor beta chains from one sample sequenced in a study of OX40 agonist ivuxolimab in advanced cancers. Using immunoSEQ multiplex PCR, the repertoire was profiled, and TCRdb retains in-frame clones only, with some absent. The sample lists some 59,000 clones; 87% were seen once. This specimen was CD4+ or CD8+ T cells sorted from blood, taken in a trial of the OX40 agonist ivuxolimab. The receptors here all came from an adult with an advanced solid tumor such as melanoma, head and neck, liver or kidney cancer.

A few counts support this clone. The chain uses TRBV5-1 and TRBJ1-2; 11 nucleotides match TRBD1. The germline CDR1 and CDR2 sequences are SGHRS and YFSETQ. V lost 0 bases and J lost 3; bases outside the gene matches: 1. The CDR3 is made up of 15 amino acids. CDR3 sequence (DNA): TGCGCCAGCAGCTTGGAGGACAGGGGGCACTATGGCTACACCTTC. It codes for CASSLEDRGHYGYTF.

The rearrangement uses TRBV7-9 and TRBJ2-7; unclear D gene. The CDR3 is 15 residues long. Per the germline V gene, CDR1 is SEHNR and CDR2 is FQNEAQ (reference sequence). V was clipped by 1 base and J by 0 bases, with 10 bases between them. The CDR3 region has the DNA TGTGCCAGCAGCTTAGGGTCATGGAGCTCCTACGAGCAGTACTTC. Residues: CASSLGSWSSYEQYF.

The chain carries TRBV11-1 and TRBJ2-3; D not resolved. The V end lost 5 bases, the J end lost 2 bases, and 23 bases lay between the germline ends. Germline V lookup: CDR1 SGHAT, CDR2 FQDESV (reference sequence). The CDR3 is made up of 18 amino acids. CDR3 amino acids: CASSLHKGLGRVTDTQYF. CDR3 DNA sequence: TGTGCCAGCAGCCTCCATAAGGGTCTGGGTCGGGTCACAGATACGCAGTATTTT.